The clone carrying this T cell receptor (beta chain) came up many times. What it binds is unknown. As for time point: newly diagnosed GD, antithyroid drugs for less than 3 months. The TCR library used RNA extracted from PBMCs. The sample is drawn from a study of regulatory T cells in long-lasting Graves disease. Arm-PCR of CDR3 regions and iRepertoire HTBI primers were the basis on which TCR beta libraries were built. Each CDR3 protein is one row after TCRdb ran MiXCR on the multiplex PCR reads. The sample carries 250,000 or so distinct CDR3 sequences, 20% to 25% recorded once. Study-wide findings and caveats: Repertoires from persistent disease leaned toward TRBV28, TRBJ1-2 and TRBJ2-5.

Germline loops: CDR1 SGHTA, CDR2 FQGNSA. The ends were cut back, 2 bases at V and 2 bases at J, with 9 bases in the middle. The CDR3 covers 14 residues. The chain links TRBV7-2 to TRBJ1-2; no firm D call. Specimen: peripheral blood mononuclear cells (PBMCs), collected at new diagnosis, from a patient treated with antithyroid drugs. The clonotype originates from a female donor with Graves disease. CDR3 bases: TGTGCCAGCAGCTTACCTGGAGGGAACTATGGCTACACCTTC. Translation gives CASSLPGGNYGYTF.